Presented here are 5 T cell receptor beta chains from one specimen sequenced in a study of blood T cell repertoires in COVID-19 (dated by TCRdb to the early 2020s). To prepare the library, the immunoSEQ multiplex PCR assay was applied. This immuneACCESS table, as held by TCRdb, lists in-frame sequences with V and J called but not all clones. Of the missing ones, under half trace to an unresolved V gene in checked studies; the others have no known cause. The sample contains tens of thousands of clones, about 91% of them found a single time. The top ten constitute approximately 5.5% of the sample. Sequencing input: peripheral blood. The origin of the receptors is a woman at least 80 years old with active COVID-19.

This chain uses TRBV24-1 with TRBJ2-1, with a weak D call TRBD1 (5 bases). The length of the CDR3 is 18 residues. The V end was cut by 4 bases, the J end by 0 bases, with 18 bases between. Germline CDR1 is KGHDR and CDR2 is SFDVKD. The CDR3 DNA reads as TGTGCCACCAGTGACACCCGTCTAGGGGTCAGCTCCTACAATGAGCAGTTCTTC. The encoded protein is CATSDTRLGVSSYNEQFF.

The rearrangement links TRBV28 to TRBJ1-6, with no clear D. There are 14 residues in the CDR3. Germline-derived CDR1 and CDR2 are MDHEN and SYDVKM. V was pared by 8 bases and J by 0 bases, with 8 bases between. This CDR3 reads CASGSSSYNSPLHF. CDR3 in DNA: TGTGCCAGCGGCTCTAGCTCCTATAATTCACCCCTCCACTTT. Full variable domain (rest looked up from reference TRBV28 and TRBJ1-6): DVKVTQSSRYLVKRTGEKVFLECVQDMDHENMFWYRQDPGLGLRLIYFSYDVKMKEKGDIPEGYSVSREKKERFSLILESASTNQTSMYLCASGSSSYNSPLHFGNGTRLTVT.

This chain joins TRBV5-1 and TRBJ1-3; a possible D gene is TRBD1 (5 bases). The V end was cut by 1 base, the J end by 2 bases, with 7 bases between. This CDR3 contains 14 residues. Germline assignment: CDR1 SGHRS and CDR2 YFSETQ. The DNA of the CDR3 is TGCGCCAGCAGCTTGCCAGGGACTGGAAACACCATATATTTT. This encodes CASSLPGTGNTIYF.

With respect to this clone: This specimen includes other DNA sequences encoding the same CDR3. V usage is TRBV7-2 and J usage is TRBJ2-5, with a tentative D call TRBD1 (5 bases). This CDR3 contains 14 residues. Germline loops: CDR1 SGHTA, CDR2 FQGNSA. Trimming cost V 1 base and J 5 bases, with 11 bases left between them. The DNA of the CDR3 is TGTGCCAGCAGCTTAGGGGTAGGGGTCGAGACCCAGTACTTC. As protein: CASSLGVGVETQYF.

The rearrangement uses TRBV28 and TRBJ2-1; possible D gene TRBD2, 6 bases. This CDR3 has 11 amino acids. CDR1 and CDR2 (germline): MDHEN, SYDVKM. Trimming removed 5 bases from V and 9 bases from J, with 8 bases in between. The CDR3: CASSGGTEQFF. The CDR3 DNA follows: TGTGCCAGCAGTGGGGGGACTGAGCAGTTCTTC.